What follows are 31 T cell receptor beta chains derived from one specimen sequenced in a study of spatial heterogeneity in lung cancer. Study outcomes and limitations: One measure, the expanded intratumoral alpha and beta TCR count, tracked tumor mutation counts.

Using its own MiXCR run on the 5' RACE reads, TCRdb lists one record per CDR3 protein. The data show 9,500 to 10,000 distinct CDR3 sequences, around 6% seen once. The sample's time point: sample taken at primary tumor resection. These receptors have no known antigen. The input for sequencing was lung tumor tissue, taken at surgery. These receptors all stem from a male donor with early-stage non-small cell lung cancer.

At least ten counts were recorded for this clonotype. This beta chain is a stray read from a library made for alpha chains; its abundance is not meaningful. The V call is TRBV12-5, the J call TRBJ2-1; D ambiguous. Germline V lookup: CDR1 LGHNT, CDR2 FRNRAP. The CDR3 sequence is 16 residues long. V was cut by 4 bases and J by 0 bases, with 13 bases left in between. CDR3 amino acids: CASGSQDPSSYNEQFF. The CDR3, as DNA: TGTGCTAGTGGTTCCCAGGACCCGAGCTCCTACAATGAGCAGTTCTTC.

This clonotype appeared many times. With the library built for alpha chains, this beta chain is off target and its frequency is not meaningful. This rearrangement joins TRBV20-1 to TRBJ1-2; D is unresolved. Germline V gene data show CDR1 as DFQATT and CDR2 as SNEGSKA (reference sequence). The CDR3 loop spans 13 amino acids. V shed 3 bases and J shed 4 bases, with 12 bases lying between them. CDR3 nucleotides: TGCAGTGCTAGGGCCCAGACGGGCTATGGCTACACCTTC. It encodes CSARAQTGYGYTF.

This clonotype is medium-sized in the sample. This beta chain was picked up by a library intended for alpha chains and is off target, so its count carries little meaning. The genes are TRBV12-3 or TRBV12-4 and TRBJ1-6; D remains unclear. This CDR3 has 14 amino acids. V was trimmed by 4 bases and J by 7 bases, leaving 11 bases between them. DNA of the CDR3: TGTGCCAGCAGTTCGGACGGAGAAAATTCACCCCTCCACTTT. This encodes CASSSDGENSPLHF.

This clonotype came up many times. Found in a library prepared for alpha chains, this beta chain is an off-target read, and its abundance has little meaning. The chain has TRBV5-1 and TRBJ1-1; 7 bases align to TRBD1. This CDR3 has 14 residues. The V and J ends lost 7 bases and 1 base, in that order; junction bases with no gene match: 7. Germline lookup yields CDR1 SGHRS and CDR2 YFSETQ. The CDR3 nucleotides are TGCGCCAGCCGACGACAGGGATCGAACACTGAAGCTTTCTTT. Protein sequence: CASRRQGSNTEAFF.

Judged by abundance, this clonotype is large. As an off-target read in a library built for alpha chains, this beta chain has a frequency of little significance. The J gene is TRBJ1-4, the V gene TRBV28; the match to TRBD1 covers 10 bases. CDR3 length equals 13 residues. Germline V gene lookup returns CDR1 MDHEN and CDR2 SYDVKM. J gave up 10 bases and V 8 bases, and 7 bases lay outside the gene matches. Written as DNA, the CDR3 is TGTGCCAGCGGGACAGGGGTGGCAGGAAAACTGTTTTTT. It translates to CASGTGVAGKLFF.

This clonotype has ten or more counts. Because the library targeted alpha chains, this beta chain is an off-target read whose size means little. The J gene is TRBJ1-5, the V gene TRBV19; weak D call: TRBD1 (5 bases). The CDR3 loop spans 16 amino acids. Germline assignment: CDR1 LNHDA and CDR2 SQIVND (reference sequence). The V gene lost 5 bases and the J gene lost 0 bases, with 14 bases spanning the gap. Written as DNA, the CDR3 is TGTGCCAGTAGTTCTTATCGGGGGTATAGCAATCAGCCCCAGCATTTT. It translates to CASSSYRGYSNQPQHF. The whole variable domain, filled in from reference TRBV19 and TRBJ1-5, reads DGGITQSPKYLFRKEGQNVTLSCEQNLNHDAMYWYRQDPGQGLRLIYYSQIVNDFQKGDIAEGYSVSREKKESFPLTVTSAQKNPTAFYLCASSSYRGYSNQPQHFGDGTRLSIL.

This clonotype was seen ten or more times. Since the library was made to target alpha chains, this beta chain is a stray read and its abundance is not meaningful. V gene TRBV19 combines with J gene TRBJ2-1; possible D gene TRBD2, 6 bases. V was trimmed by 8 bases and J by 4 bases, leaving 9 bases between them. This CDR3 is 12 amino acids long. Per germline, CDR1 LNHDA and CDR2 SQIVND (reference sequence). In nucleotides, the CDR3 is TGTGCCAGTTACGGGAGTTACAATGAGCAGTTCTTC. Amino acid sequence: CASYGSYNEQFF. Full variable domain (missing parts from reference TRBV19 and TRBJ2-1): DGGITQSPKYLFRKEGQNVTLSCEQNLNHDAMYWYRQDPGQGLRLIYYSQIVNDFQKGDIAEGYSVSREKKESFPLTVTSAQKNPTAFYLCASYGSYNEQFFGPGTRLTVL.

This clonotype showed up many times. This beta chain is an unintended read in a library built for alpha chains; its size means little. V gene TRBV7-2 combines with J gene TRBJ1-1, with 10 positions matching TRBD1. V lost 1 base, J lost 5 bases, and 7 bases stayed unmatched. This CDR3 is 16 amino acids long. The germline V gene has CDR1 SGHTA and CDR2 FQGNSA. The CDR3 loop reads CASSLVFRQGATEAFF. In DNA form, the CDR3 reads TGTGCCAGCAGCTTAGTATTTCGACAGGGGGCAACTGAAGCTTTCTTT.

By its share, this clonotype is medium-sized (0.01 to 0.1%). This beta chain appears as a stray read in a library generated for alpha chains; its size is not informative. The chain uses TRBV20-1 and TRBJ2-7, with TRBD1 identical over 8 bases. With 6 bases clipped from V and 4 bases from J, the junction kept 8 bases outside the gene matches. Per the germline V gene, CDR1 is DFQATT and CDR2 is SNEGSKA (reference sequence). The length of the CDR3 is 13 residues. The CDR3 region is CSATGQGGYEQYF. DNA of the CDR3: TGCAGTGCCACCGGACAGGGCGGGTACGAGCAGTACTTC.

This clonotype was counted many times. This beta chain is off target for a library built for alpha chains, so its abundance means little. The chain couples TRBV6-1 to TRBJ2-3, with 15 bases identical to TRBD2. The CDR3 totals 22 residues. V dropped 6 bases and J dropped 2; count of bases not matched to a gene: 21. Germline V gene lookup returns CDR1 MNHNS and CDR2 SASEGT. CDR3: CASSDSALFGLAGGRPTDTQYF. DNA of the CDR3: TGTGCCAGCAGCGACAGTGCCCTATTTGGACTAGCGGGAGGGCGCCCCACAGATACGCAGTATTTT.

This clonotype came up many times. Being off target in a library aimed at alpha chains, this beta chain has a size of little meaning. V usage is TRBV28 and J usage is TRBJ1-2; the D gene is possibly TRBD1 (5 bases). The CDR3 extends over 13 amino acids. The germline V gene has CDR1 MDHEN and CDR2 SYDVKM. Trimming left V 8 bases short and J 1 base short, with 11 bases between. In DNA, the CDR3 is TGTGCCAGCCAGAGGGGCGATAACTATGGCTACACCTTC. Its protein is CASQRGDNYGYTF.

This clonotype was seen at least ten times. This beta chain was picked up by a library intended for alpha chains and is off target, so its count carries little meaning. The chain links TRBV20-1 to TRBJ1-4; D possibly corresponds to TRBD1 (5 bases). The CDR3 has 15 residues. Germline V gene sequence: CDR1 DFQATT, CDR2 SNEGSKA (reference sequence). V lost 4 bases to trimming and J lost 0 bases, with 12 bases between them. CDR3 sequence reads: CSATVDSATNEKLFF. The DNA for the CDR3 is TGCAGTGCTACCGTTGACAGCGCAACTAATGAAAAACTGTTTTTT.

Details on this clonotype: Since it is a stray read in a library aimed at alpha chains, this beta chain has a size that is not meaningful. The V and J genes are TRBV9 and TRBJ2-3; D is unclear. Germline CDR1 and CDR2: SGDLS and YYNGEE. V gave up 4 bases and J gave up 3 bases, with 15 bases separating them. The CDR3 is 15 residues long. Here the CDR3 reads CASSPHPATTDTQYF. CDR3 coding DNA: TGTGCCAGCAGCCCCCATCCCGCCACGACAGATACGCAGTATTTT.

This clonotype is labeled medium-sized. This beta chain is off target for a library built for alpha chains, so its abundance means little. The chain employs TRBV7-9 and TRBJ2-3; 8 nucleotides align to TRBD2. Germline V gives CDR1 SEHNR, CDR2 FQNEAQ (reference sequence). This CDR3 has 15 amino acids. V lost 1 base, J lost 4 bases, and 4 bases stayed unmatched. The CDR3 sequence: CASSLDGLAPDTQYF. The CDR3, as DNA: TGTGCCAGCAGCTTAGACGGACTAGCCCCAGATACGCAGTATTTT.

Sample share makes this clonotype medium-sized. This beta chain came through as a stray read in a library set up for alpha chains, and its size says little. The J gene is TRBJ2-7, the V gene TRBV27; TRBD1 might be the D (6 bases). V dropped 6 bases and J dropped 4 bases, with 19 bases sitting between them. The germline gives CDR1 MNHEY, CDR2 SMNVEV (reference sequence). The CDR3 runs to 15 residues. The CDR3 DNA follows: TGTGCCAGCAGCCCCACAGGGAGCGCCAAATACGAGCAGTACGTC. The encoded protein is CASSPTGSAKYEQYV.

Comment on this clonotype: Because the library targeted alpha chains, this beta chain is an off-target read whose size means little. The rearrangement joins TRBV5-4 to TRBJ2-3; 7 bases match TRBD2. The V and J ends lost 2 bases and 1 base, in that order; junction bases with no gene match: 7. The CDR3 extends over 16 amino acids. Germline V gene sequence: CDR1 SGHNT, CDR2 YYREEE (reference sequence). The CDR3 bases are TGTGCCAGCAGCTTTAGCGGGCGCTGGGGCACAGATACGCAGTATTTT. Protein: CASSFSGRWGTDTQYF.

This clonotype was observed many times. Since it is a stray read in a library aimed at alpha chains, this beta chain has a size that is not meaningful. The chain has TRBV5-8 and TRBJ1-4; D is ambiguous. Trimming took off 1 base at V and 2 bases at J, with 6 bases between the two ends. Germline CDR1 SGHTS, CDR2 YDEGEE. The CDR3 consists of 14 residues. The CDR3 region is CASSLPETNEKLFF. Here the CDR3 DNA reads TGTGCCAGCAGCTTGCCCGAGACTAATGAAAAACTGTTTTTT.

There are many counts of this clonotype. This beta chain slipped into a library made for alpha chains as a stray read, so its size is not meaningful. V usage is TRBV20-1 and J usage is TRBJ2-7, with D perhaps given as TRBD1 or TRBD2 (5 bases each). Germline lookup yields CDR1 DFQATT and CDR2 SNEGSKA (reference sequence). There are 17 residues in the CDR3. Deletions cut 6 bases from V and 5 bases from J, with 29 bases between. CDR3 sequence (DNA): TGCAGTGCAAAATCCCTGGACTCGCGGGTCACAGGTCACGAGCAGTACTTC. Protein product: CSAKSLDSRVTGHEQYF.

In its sample, this clonotype was seen many times. This beta chain slipped into a library made for alpha chains as a stray read, so its size is not meaningful. The chain recombines TRBV20-1 with TRBJ1-5; TRBD1 is a possible D gene (5 bases). Per the germline V gene, CDR1 is DFQATT and CDR2 is SNEGSKA (reference sequence). CDR3 size: 16 residues. V was pared by 1 base and J by 0 bases, with 13 bases between. The CDR3 region has the DNA TGCAGTGCTAGAGTTGCGGGGGGTTTTAGCAATCAGCCCCAGCATTTT. This sequence encodes CSARVAGGFSNQPQHF.

This clonotype was recorded many times. In a library made to pick up alpha chains, this beta chain is a stray read with a size that means little. V usage is TRBV4-2 and J usage is TRBJ2-3; D perhaps matches TRBD2 (6 bases). The V gene's germline CDR1 is LGHNA and CDR2 YNFKEQ. V was clipped by 4 bases and J by 0 bases, with 17 bases between them. The CDR3 spans 17 residues. In nucleotides, the CDR3 is TGTGCCAGCAGCCGGGGGGTAGCGGCGGAAAGCACAGATACGCAGTATTTT. It translates to CASSRGVAAESTDTQYF.

By share of the sample, this clonotype is medium-sized. The library was designed around alpha chains, so this beta chain is a stray read whose abundance carries little weight. V gene TRBV27 combines with J gene TRBJ1-2, with D unresolved. In germline, CDR1 is MNHEY, CDR2 SMNVEV (reference sequence). V lost 3 bases, J lost 5 bases, and 19 bases lay in between. CDR3 length: 16 residues. DNA for the CDR3: TGTGCCAGCAGTTTCAAGGCGGGAGCGTTTGGTTATGGCTACACCTTC. Its translation is CASSFKAGAFGYGYTF.

This clonotype has ten or more counts. Found in a library prepared for alpha chains, this beta chain is an off-target read, and its abundance has little meaning. The rearrangement joins TRBV6-2 or TRBV6-3 to TRBJ2-1, with 7 positions matching TRBD2. Germline loops: CDR1 MNHEY, CDR2 SVGEGT. CDR3 length: 18 residues. The trim removed 0 bases at V and 0 bases at J, leaving 8 bases unmatched. CDR3 sequence: CASSYSMGGGSSYNEQFF. The CDR3, as DNA: TGTGCCAGCAGTTACTCTATGGGCGGGGGAAGCTCCTACAATGAGCAGTTCTTC.

By proportion, this clonotype is medium-sized. The library was prepared for alpha chains; this beta chain is a stray read, so its frequency means little. The V and J genes are TRBV10-3 and TRBJ2-2, with TRBD1 as a possible D gene (5 bases). The CDR3 extends over 15 amino acids. The ends were cut back, 10 bases at V and 2 bases at J, with 17 bases in the middle. Germline values: CDR1 ENHRY, CDR2 SYGVKD. CDR3 coding DNA: TGTGCCACCAAGGCAGGGCAAGCAAACACCGGGGAGCTGTTTTTT. Residues: CATKAGQANTGELFF.

In this sample, this clonotype turned up many times. The library was designed around alpha chains, so this beta chain is a stray read whose abundance carries little weight. The rearrangement joins TRBV28 to TRBJ2-7, with TRBD2 matching over 10 bases. Germline-derived CDR1 and CDR2 are MDHEN and SYDVKM. Germline trimming cut 5 bases from V and 5 bases from J; bases unmatched to any gene: 6. This CDR3 has 14 amino acids. The CDR3, as DNA: TGTGCCAGCAGTACGCCTAGCGGGGGCCACGAGCAGTACGTC. Translation: CASSTPSGGHEQYV.

Ten or more counts support this clonotype. Being off target in a library aimed at alpha chains, this beta chain has a size of little meaning. The V and J genes are TRBV4-1 and TRBJ2-7, with 12 bases identical to TRBD2. Looked up from germline, CDR1 is MGHRA and CDR2 is YSYEKL. The V and J ends lost 1 base and 2 bases, in that order; junction bases with no gene match: 3. This CDR3 has 16 residues. The CDR3 DNA reads TGCGCCAGCAGCCAAGGATCTAGCGGGAGGGCCTACGAGCAGTACTTC. This sequence encodes CASSQGSSGRAYEQYF.

This clonotype was detected ten times or more. In a library made to pick up alpha chains, this beta chain is a stray read with a size that means little. The CDR3 loop is CASSLGQGRAYGYTF. The CDR3 nucleotides read TGTGCCAGCAGCTTAGGACAGGGGCGGGCCTATGGCTACACCTTC. V gene TRBV7-2 combines with J gene TRBJ1-2, with 8 bases identical to TRBD1. This CDR3 has 15 amino acids. The V and J ends lost 1 base and 4 bases, in that order; junction bases with no gene match: 5. The germline CDR1 and CDR2 sequences are SGHTA and FQGNSA. The variable domain in full, completed from reference TRBV7-2 and TRBJ1-2, reads GAGVSQSPSNKVTEKGKDVELRCDPISGHTALYWYRQSLGQGLEFLIYFQGNSAPDKSGLPSDRFSAERTGGSVSTLTIQRTQQEDSAVYLCASSLGQGRAYGYTFGSGTRLTVV.

In its sample, this clonotype was seen many times. The library was prepared for alpha chains; this beta chain is a stray read, so its frequency means little. The chain uses TRBV12-5 and TRBJ1-1; D is ambiguous. The CDR3 is 13 residues long. Trimming took off 3 bases at V and 1 base at J, with 6 bases between the two ends. Germline CDR1 and CDR2: LGHNT and FRNRAP. The CDR3 sequence is CASGLRGNTEAFF. The DNA of the CDR3 is TGTGCTAGTGGTTTAAGAGGGAACACTGAAGCTTTCTTT.

Points on this clonotype: A library prepared for alpha chains yielded this beta chain as an off-target read; its size is of little meaning. The gene calls are TRBV20-1 and TRBJ1-5, with D perhaps TRBD1 (6 bases). This CDR3 comprises 15 residues. V was shortened by 4 bases and J by 1 base, with 14 bases between the two germline ends. Germline V CDR1 and CDR2: DFQATT, SNEGSKA (reference sequence). DNA of the CDR3: TGCAGTGCTATAGGTGGGGGGGGCAGCAATCAGCCCCAGCATTTT. It translates to CSAIGGGGSNQPQHF.

This clonotype showed up many times. Found in a library prepared for alpha chains, this beta chain is an off-target read, and its abundance has little meaning. The rearrangement uses TRBV5-1 and TRBJ2-5, with no clear D. Germline V gives CDR1 SGHRS, CDR2 YFSETQ. This CDR3 is built from 12 residues. Trimming cost V 2 bases and J 5 bases, with 7 bases left between them. The CDR3 loop is CASSFTTETQYF. The DNA of the CDR3 is TGCGCCAGCAGCTTCACAACGGAGACCCAGTACTTC.

This clonotype was counted at least ten times. A library prepared for alpha chains yielded this beta chain as an off-target read; its size is of little meaning. The rearrangement links TRBV11-2 to TRBJ2-4; 7 nucleotides agree with TRBD2. Germline trimming cut 5 bases from V and 4 bases from J; bases unmatched to any gene: 5. The CDR3 contains 14 residues. Germline loops: CDR1 SGHAT, CDR2 FQNNGV. CDR3 loop: CASSPGLIKNIQYF. In DNA, the CDR3 is TGTGCCAGCAGCCCGGGACTAATTAAAAACATTCAGTACTTC.

This clonotype appeared many times. This beta chain turned up in a library designed for alpha chains; as an off-target read, its abundance says little. CDR3 sequence: CAWRAVSYEQYF. The CDR3 DNA reads TGTGCCTGGAGAGCGGTCTCCTACGAGCAGTACTTC. The chain employs TRBV30 and TRBJ2-7, with a weak D call TRBD2 (5 bases). CDR3 length: 12 amino acids. Germline V lookup: CDR1 GTSNPN, CDR2 SVGIG (reference sequence). Between the trimmed V and J ends, which lost 3 bases and 0 bases, there was a span of 6 bases.